The rows below give T cell receptor beta chains drawn from one sample of a study of cytomegalovirus exposure and HLA in healthy donors. The data were produced by immunoSEQ multiplex PCR, yet TCRdb's version contains in-frame clones alone and is incomplete. The sample carries more than 150,000 clones, roughly 80% recorded once. The sequencing input was PBMCs. The source is a woman aged 18-29 years in good health and CMV-seronegative. Both conserved end residues are trimmed from each CDR3. Fields, in order: V gene, J gene, CDR3 length, clone size, D gene, CDR3 protein. The D gene is left open where the match is weak. Not every row has a clone size; where given, it reads once, few, many or a size class.

V: TRBV5-4; J: TRBJ2-7; length: 14; size: NA; D: TRBD1; CDR3: ASSPAGTARRYEQY
V: TRBV5-6; J: TRBJ2-2; length: 14; size: few; D: NA; CDR3: ASSSSPGLNTGELF
V: TRBV13; J: TRBJ2-3; length: 10; size: NA; D: NA; CDR3: ASSLDGDTQY
V: TRBV5-1; J: TRBJ2-7; length: 13; size: NA; D: TRBD2; CDR3: ASSFGLALSYEQY
V: TRBV15; J: TRBJ2-4; length: 15; size: NA; D: TRBD1; CDR3: ATSRDETGSGKNIQY
V: TRBV7-9; J: TRBJ2-7; length: 11; size: NA; D: NA; CDR3: ASSFSGAYEQY
V: TRBV2; J: TRBJ2-5; length: 11; size: NA; D: TRBD1; CDR3: ASRDRGSGTQY
V: TRBV18; J: TRBJ2-3; length: 13; size: NA; D: TRBD1; CDR3: ASSPGTGGTDTQY
V: TRBV5-6; J: TRBJ1-3; length: 13; size: NA; D: NA; CDR3: ASSFLESSGNTIY
V: TRBV28; J: TRBJ2-7; length: 9; size: once; D: NA; CDR3: ASKAGYEQY